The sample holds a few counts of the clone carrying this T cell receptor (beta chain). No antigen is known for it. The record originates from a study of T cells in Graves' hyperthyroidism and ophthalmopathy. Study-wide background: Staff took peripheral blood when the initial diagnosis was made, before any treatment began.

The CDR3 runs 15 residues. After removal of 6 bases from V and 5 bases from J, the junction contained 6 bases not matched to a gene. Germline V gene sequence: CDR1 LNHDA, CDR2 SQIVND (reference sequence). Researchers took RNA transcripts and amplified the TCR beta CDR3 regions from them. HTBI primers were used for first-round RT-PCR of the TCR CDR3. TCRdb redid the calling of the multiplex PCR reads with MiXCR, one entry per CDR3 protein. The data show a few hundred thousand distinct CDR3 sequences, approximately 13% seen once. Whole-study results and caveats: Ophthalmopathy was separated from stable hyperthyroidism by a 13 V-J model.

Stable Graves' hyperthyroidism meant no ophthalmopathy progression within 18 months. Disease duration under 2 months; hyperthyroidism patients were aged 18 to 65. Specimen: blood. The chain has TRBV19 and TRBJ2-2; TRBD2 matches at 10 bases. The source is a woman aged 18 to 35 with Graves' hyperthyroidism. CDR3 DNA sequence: TGTGCCAGTAGAGTGCTAGCGGGAGTTACCGGGGAGCTGTTTTTT. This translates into CASRVLAGVTGELFF.